Given below is one T cell receptor beta chain in context. These data belong to a study of blood T cell repertoires in COVID-19. About the research overall: PBMCs, B-cell-depleted T cells, or T cells provided the cDNA or gDNA that made up the material.

Authors' data handling: Estimated nucleated cell counts came from reference gene primer amplification. Assay used: immunoSEQ multiplex PCR; TCRdb lists only in-frame clones, some missing. D and trimming come from the DNA, and the V and J calls and clone size come from that table. The table lists approximately 48,000 clones, more than 70% of them singletons. CDR3 length: 14 amino acids. Per the germline V gene, CDR1 is SNHLY and CDR2 is FYNNEI. With 3 bases removed from V and 2 bases from J, the gap between germline ends came to 11 bases. The sample comprised peripheral blood. The sequence derives from a man aged 60 to 75 with acute or convalescent COVID-19. The chain carries TRBV2 and TRBJ2-7; possibly TRBD1 for D (5 bases). CDR3 sequence: CASSDQGITYEQYF. The DNA for the CDR3 is TGTGCCAGCAGTGACCAGGGCATAACCTACGAGCAGTACTTC.